This T cell receptor (beta chain) was captured in a study of T cells in Graves' hyperthyroidism and ophthalmopathy (dated by TCRdb to about 2019). In the study overall: Peripheral blood samples were taken at the time of initial diagnosis, prior to any treatment. A discovery cohort of around 100 patients, roughly 40 with Graves' ophthalmopathy and under 60 with stable Graves' hyperthyroidism, was used to find distinguishing TCR V-J signatures. Prospective prediction of ophthalmopathy was tested in an independent validation cohort consisting of some 20 hyperthyroidism patients and more than 15 patients who later progressed to ophthalmopathy. The roughly 100 discovery patients were randomly divided into training and test sets at a 7:3 ratio. The study also compared thyroid tissue and blood T-cell repertoires from several Graves' hyperthyroidism patients. Once sampling was done, hyperthyroidism patients were given methimazole at a starting dose of 30 mg daily, whereas ophthalmopathy patients were given high-dose intravenous methylprednisolone. The paper reports TCR Vbeta CDR3 sequencing of roughly 140 peripheral blood samples: 43 ophthalmopathy, over 70 hyperthyroidism and around 17 progressor patients.

Amplification of TCR beta CDR3 regions was carried out from RNA transcripts. The first round of RT-PCR for the TCR CDR3 was performed with the HTBI primer set and the Qiagen OneStep RT-PCR kit. The libraries were constructed in a second round of multiplex PCR and then size-selected and purified. The libraries were sequenced on an Illumina HiSeq2000 using paired-end 100 bp reads. On the authors' methods: SOAPnuke was used to process the raw data, with reads discarded if the reads contained adapters or uncalled bases, had a mean Phred below 15, or lacked an exact constant-primer or identifier match. High-quality paired reads were merged with COPE v1.2.5, and unique nucleotide sequences were defined as clonotypes. MiTCR v1.1 was used to align clonotypes to the IMGT TRBV, TRBD and TRBJ reference segments. The analysis included only V-J combinations with a frequency above 0.0001, which together covered 99% to 99.2% of the repertoires. The TCS score was defined as the ratio of F50 (clonal expansion) to E x V (chaos), calculated using BLOSUM62-based TCRdist between CDR3 peptides within each V-J. Welch's t-statistics and random forest reduced 450 to 600 V-J features to roughly 13, which were used in a naive Bayes classifier (R e1071). TCRdb applied fastp at Q25 and MiXCR to the public reads, then kept only in-frame beta chains. Under each unique CDR3 protein, matching rows form one entry showing the most common genes and DNA. The V and J calls shown here were made by TCRdb, not taken from the authors' results. This sample lists approximately 600,000 distinct CDR3 sequences; around 20% were detected once. The ten largest clones take up about 35% of the sample.

What the work shows at the level of the full study, not this receptor alone: A model built on a 13 V-J signature distinguished ophthalmopathy from stable hyperthyroidism, reaching roughly 88% sensitivity and about 81% specificity in cross-validation and 80%/75% in testing. During validation, the model predicted progression to ophthalmopathy a median of roughly six months ahead of onset, with almost 71% sensitivity and around 72% specificity. Sample size was not statistically predetermined, and investigators were not blinded to group allocation. Most expanded thyroid clonotypes (frequency above 0.001) were also found in blood, which suggests that blood repertoires may mirror thyroid immune responses.

On this clonotype: What this receptor recognizes is not known. The sample holds no much larger clone one base away, and base qualities are not on file.

Ophthalmopathy patients had moderately to severely active disease, with a Clinical Activity Score of 3 or more, a NOSPECS grade of 4 or more, and a disease duration of less than 3 months. Exclusion was applied to patients with uncontrolled infections, other autoimmune diseases, pregnancy or lactation. Clinical symptoms, serum thyroxine and TRAb, thyroid ultrasound, and orbital computed tomography formed the basis for the diagnoses. PBMCs were isolated from roughly 10 ml of fresh peripheral blood by Ficoll-Paque density gradient centrifugation. Total RNA was extracted using Trizol reagent, and RNA quality was assessed on an Agilent 2100 Bioanalyzer. This TCR was recovered from a man younger than 40 with Graves' ophthalmopathy. Input material: blood.

The CDR3 here reads CASSSSQNEQFF. The nucleotides are TGTGCCAGCAGTTCATCTCAGAATGAGCAGTTCTTC. The rearrangement joined TRBV27 to TRBJ2-1, with the D gene too uncertain to name. V gives up 4 bases and J gives up 7 bases, and the segment between their germline ends measures 8 bases. The germline V gene (reference sequence) provides CDR1 MNHEY and CDR2 SMNVEV. From the cysteine up to the phenylalanine, the CDR3 has a length of 12 residues. Kept here is only the CDR3 DNA, which spans 36 bases and is read in frame from base 1.